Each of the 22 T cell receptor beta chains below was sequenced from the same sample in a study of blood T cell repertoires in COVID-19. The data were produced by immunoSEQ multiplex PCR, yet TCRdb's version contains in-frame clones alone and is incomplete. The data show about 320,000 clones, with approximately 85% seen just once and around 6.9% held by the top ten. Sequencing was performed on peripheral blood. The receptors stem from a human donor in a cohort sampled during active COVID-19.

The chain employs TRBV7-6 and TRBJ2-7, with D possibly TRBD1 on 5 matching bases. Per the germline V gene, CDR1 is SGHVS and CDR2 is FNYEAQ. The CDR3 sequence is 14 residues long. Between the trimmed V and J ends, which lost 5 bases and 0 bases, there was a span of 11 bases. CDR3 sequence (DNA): TGTGCCAGCAGCCCCGGACACTACTCCTACGAGCAGTACTTC. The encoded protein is CASSPGHYSYEQYF. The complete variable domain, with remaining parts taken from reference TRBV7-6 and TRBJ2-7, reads GAGVSQSPRYKVTKRGQDVALRCDPISGHVSLYWYRQALGQGPEFLTYFNYEAQQDKSGLPNDRFSAERPEGSISTLTIQRTEQRDSAMYRCASSPGHYSYEQYFGPGTRLTVT.

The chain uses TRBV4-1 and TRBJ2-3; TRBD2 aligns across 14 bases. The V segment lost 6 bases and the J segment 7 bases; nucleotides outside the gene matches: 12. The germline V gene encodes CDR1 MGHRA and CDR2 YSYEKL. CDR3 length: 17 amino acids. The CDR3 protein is CASRPTGTSGGRYTQYF. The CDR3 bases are TGCGCCAGCAGACCAACCGGGACTAGCGGGGGCCGGTATACGCAGTATTTT.

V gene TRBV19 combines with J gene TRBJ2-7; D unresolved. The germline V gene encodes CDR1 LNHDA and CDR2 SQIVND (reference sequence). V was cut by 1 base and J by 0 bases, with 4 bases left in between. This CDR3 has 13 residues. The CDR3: CASSIGLSYEQYF. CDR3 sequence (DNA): TGTGCCAGTAGTATAGGACTCTCCTACGAGCAGTACTTC.

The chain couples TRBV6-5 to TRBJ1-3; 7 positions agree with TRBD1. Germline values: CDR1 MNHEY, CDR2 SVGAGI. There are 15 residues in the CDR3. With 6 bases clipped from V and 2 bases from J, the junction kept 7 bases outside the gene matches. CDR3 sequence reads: CASSLTGTAGNTIYF. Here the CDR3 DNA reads TGTGCCAGCAGCCTAACCGGGACAGCTGGAAACACCATATATTTT.

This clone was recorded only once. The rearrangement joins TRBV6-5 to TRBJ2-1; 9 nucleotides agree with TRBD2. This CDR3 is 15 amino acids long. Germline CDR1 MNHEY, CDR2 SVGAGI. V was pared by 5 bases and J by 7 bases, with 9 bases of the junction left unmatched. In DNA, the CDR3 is TGTGCCAGCAGTCCCATGGCGGGGGGGCTAAATGAGCAGTTCTTC. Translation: CASSPMAGGLNEQFF.

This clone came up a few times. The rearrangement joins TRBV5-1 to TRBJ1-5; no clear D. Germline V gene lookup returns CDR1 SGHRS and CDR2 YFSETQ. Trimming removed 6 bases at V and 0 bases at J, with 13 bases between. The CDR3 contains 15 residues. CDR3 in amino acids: CASTEGSLSNQPQHF. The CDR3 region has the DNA TGCGCCAGCACCGAGGGCAGCCTTAGCAATCAGCCCCAGCATTTT.

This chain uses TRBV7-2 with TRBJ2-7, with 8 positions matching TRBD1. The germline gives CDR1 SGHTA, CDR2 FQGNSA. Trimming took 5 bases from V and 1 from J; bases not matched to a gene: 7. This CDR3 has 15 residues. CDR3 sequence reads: CASSQGAGVSYEQYF. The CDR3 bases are TGTGCCAGCAGCCAGGGGGCAGGGGTGTCCTACGAGCAGTACTTC.

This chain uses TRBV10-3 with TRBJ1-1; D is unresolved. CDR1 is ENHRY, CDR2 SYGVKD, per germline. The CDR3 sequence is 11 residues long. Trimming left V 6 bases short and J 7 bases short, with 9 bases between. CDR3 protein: CAIRQDYEAFF. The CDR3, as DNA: TGTGCCATCAGGCAGGATTATGAAGCTTTCTTT.

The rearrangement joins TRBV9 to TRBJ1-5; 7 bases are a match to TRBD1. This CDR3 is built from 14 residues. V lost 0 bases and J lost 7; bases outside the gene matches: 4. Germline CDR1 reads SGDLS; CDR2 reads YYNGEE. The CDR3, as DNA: TGTGCCAGCAGCGTAGGTACAGGGGTACAGCCCCAGCATTTT. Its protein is CASSVGTGVQPQHF.

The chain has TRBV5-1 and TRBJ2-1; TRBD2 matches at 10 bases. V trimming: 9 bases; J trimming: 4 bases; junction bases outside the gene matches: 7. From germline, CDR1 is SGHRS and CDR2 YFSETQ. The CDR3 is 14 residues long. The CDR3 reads CATSLAGLYNEQFF. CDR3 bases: TGCGCCACCTCACTAGCGGGGCTATACAATGAGCAGTTCTTC.

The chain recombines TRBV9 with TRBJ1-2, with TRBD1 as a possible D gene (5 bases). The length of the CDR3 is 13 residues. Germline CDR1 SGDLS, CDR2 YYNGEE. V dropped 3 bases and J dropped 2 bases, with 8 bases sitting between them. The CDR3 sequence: CASSGGDNYGYTF. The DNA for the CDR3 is TGTGCCAGCAGCGGGGGGGACAACTATGGCTACACCTTC.

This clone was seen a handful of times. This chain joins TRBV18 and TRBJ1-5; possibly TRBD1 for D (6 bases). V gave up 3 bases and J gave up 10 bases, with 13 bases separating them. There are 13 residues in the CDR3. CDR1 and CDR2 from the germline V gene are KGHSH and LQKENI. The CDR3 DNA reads TGTGCCAGCTCACCTCTACAGGGAATTCCCCAGCATTTT. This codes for CASSPLQGIPQHF.

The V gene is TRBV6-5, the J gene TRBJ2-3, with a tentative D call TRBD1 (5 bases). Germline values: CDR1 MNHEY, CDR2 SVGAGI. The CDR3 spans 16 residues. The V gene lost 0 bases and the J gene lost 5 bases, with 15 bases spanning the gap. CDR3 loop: CASSYSISRQGDTQYF. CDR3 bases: TGTGCCAGCAGTTACTCGATTAGCAGGCAGGGAGATACGCAGTATTTT.

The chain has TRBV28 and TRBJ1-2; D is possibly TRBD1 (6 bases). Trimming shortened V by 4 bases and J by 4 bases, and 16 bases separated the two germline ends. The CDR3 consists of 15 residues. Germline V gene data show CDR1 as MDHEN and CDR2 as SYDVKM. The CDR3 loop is CASSWTGGPGYGYTF. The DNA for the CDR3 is TGTGCCAGCAGTTGGACGGGGGGGCCGGGCTATGGCTACACCTTC.

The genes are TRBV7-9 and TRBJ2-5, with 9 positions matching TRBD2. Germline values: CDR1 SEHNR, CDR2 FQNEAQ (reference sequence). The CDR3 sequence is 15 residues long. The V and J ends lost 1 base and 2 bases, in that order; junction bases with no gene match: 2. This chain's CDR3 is CASSLVTSGQETQYF. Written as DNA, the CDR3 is TGTGCCAGCAGCTTAGTCACTAGCGGGCAAGAGACCCAGTACTTC.

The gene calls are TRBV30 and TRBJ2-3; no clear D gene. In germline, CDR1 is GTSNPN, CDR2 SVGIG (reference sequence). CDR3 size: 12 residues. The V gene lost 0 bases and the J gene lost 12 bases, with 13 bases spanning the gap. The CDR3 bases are TGTGCCTGGAGTGTAGATGGCCCTCCTCAGTATTTT. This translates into CAWSVDGPPQYF.

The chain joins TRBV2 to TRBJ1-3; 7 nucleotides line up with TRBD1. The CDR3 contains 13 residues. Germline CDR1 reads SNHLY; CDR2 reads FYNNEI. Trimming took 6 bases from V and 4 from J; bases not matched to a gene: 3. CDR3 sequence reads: CASRTGLGNTIYF. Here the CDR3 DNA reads TGTGCCAGCAGGACAGGGCTGGGAAACACCATATATTTT.

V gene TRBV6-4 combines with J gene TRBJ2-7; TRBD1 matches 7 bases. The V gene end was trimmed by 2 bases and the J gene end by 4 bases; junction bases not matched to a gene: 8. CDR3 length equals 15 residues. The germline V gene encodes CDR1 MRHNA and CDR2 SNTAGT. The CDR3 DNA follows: TGTGCCAGCAGTGACCAACAGGGGAAAGGGTACGAGCAGTACTTC. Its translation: CASSDQQGKGYEQYF.

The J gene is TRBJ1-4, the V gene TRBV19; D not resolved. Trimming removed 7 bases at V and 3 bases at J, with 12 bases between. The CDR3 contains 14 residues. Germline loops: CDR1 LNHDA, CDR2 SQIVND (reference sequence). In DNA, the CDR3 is TGTGCCAGTAAACCTACAGTGCCTAATGAAAAACTGTTTTTT. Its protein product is CASKPTVPNEKLFF.

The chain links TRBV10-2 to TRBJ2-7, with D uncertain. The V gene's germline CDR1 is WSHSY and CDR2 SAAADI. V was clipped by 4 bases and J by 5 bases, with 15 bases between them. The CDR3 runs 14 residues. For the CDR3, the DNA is TGCGCCAGCAGTGGCTTTGAGTTCTTTAACGAGCAGTACTTC. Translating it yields CASSGFEFFNEQYF.

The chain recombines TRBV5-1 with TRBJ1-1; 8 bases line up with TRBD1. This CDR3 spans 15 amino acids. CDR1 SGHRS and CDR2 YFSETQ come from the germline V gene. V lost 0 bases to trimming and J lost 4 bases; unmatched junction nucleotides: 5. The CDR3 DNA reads TGCGCCAGCAGCTTGGGGAACAGGGGGGTCACTGAAGCTTTCTTT. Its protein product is CASSLGNRGVTEAFF.

CDR3 residues: CASSWTGRYTEAFF. CDR3 nucleotide sequence: TGTGCCAGCAGTTGGACAGGGAGGTACACTGAAGCTTTCTTT. The rearrangement links TRBV5-6 to TRBJ1-1; TRBD1 aligns across 8 bases. CDR1 and CDR2 from the germline V gene are SGHDT and YYEEEE. V dropped 5 bases and J dropped 3; count of bases not matched to a gene: 6. The CDR3 runs to 14 residues.